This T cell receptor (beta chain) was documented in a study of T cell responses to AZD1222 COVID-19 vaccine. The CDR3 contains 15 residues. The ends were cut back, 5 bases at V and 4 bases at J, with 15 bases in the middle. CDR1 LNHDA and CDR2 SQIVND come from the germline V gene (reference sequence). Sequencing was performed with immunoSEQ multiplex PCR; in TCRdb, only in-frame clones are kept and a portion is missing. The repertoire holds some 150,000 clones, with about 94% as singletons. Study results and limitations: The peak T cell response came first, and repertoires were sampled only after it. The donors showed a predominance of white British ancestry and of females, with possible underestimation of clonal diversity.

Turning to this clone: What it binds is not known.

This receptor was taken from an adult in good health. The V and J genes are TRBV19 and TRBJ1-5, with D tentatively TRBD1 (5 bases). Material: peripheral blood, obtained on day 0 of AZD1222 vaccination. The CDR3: CASSPLGDGNQPQHF. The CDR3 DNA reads TGTGCCAGTAGTCCTCTGGGGGACGGAAATCAGCCCCAGCATTTT.